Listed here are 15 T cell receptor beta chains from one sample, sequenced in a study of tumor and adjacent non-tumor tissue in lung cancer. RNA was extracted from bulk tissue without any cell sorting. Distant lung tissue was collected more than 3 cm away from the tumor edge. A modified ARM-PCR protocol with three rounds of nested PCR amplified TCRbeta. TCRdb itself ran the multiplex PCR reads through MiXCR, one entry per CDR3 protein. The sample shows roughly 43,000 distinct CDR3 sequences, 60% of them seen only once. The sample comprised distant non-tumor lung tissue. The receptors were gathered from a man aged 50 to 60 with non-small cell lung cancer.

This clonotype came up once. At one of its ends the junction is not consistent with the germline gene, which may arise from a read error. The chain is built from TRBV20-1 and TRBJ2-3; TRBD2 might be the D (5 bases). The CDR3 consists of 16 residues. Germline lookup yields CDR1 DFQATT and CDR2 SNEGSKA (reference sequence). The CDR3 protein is CSADKGLLKGADTQYF. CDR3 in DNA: TGTAGTGCAGACAAAGGACTGCTCAAGGGCGCAGATACGCAGTATTTT.

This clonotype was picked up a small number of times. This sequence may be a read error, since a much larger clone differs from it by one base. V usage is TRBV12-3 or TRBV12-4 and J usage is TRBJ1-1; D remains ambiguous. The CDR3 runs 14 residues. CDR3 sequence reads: CASSLGWENIEAFF. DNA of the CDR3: TGTGCCAGCAGTTTAGGGTGGGAGAACATTGAAGCTTTCTTT.

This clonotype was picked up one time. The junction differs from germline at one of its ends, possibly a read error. The CDR3 DNA sequence: TGTGCCAGCAGCAAGACGGGAGACAGCCTTGGAGACACCATATATTTT. Translated: CASSKTGDSLGDTIYF. The V call is TRBV11-2, the J call TRBJ1-3; weak D call: TRBD1 (5 bases). The germline gives CDR1 SGHAT, CDR2 FQNNGV. The CDR3 is 16 amino acids.

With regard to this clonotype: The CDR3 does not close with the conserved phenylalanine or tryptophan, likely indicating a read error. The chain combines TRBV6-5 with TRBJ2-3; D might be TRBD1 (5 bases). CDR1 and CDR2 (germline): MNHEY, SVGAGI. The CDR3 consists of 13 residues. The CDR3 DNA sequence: TGTGTCAGCAGTTTGACAGACACAGATACACAGTATTTA. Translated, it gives CVSSLTDTDTQYL.

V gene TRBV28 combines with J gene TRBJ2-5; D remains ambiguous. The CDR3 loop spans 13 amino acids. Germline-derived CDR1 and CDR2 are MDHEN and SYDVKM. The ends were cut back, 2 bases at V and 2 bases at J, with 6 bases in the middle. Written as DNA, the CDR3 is TGTGCCAGCAGTTTACCGGAACAAGAGACCCAGTACTTC. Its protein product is CASSLPEQETQYF.

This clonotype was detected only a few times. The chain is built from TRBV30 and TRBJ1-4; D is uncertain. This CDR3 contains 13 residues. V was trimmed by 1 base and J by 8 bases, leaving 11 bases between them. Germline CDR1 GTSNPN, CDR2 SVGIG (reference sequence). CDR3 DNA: TGTGCCTGGAGTGAAGGAGGGCCCGAAAAACTGTTTTTT. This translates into CAWSEGGPEKLFF.

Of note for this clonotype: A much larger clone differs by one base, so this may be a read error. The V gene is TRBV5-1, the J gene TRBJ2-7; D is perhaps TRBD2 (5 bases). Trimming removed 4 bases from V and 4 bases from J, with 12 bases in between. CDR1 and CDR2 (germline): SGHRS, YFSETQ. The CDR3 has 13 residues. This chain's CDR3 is CASSMDFYYEQYF. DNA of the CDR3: TGCGCCAGCAGCATGGACTTTTATTACGAGCAGTACTTC. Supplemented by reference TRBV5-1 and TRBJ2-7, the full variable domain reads KAGVTQTPRYLIKTRGQQVTLSCSPISGHRSVSWYQQTPGQGLQFLFEYFSETQRNKGNFPGRFSGRQFSNSRSEMNVSTLELGDSALYLCASSMDFYYEQYFGPGTRLTVT.

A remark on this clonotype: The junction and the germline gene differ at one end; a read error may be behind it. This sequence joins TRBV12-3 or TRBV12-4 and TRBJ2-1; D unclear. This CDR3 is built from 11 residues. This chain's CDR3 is CASSFYDEHFF. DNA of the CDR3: TGTGCCAGCAGTTTCTACGATGAGCATTTCTTC.

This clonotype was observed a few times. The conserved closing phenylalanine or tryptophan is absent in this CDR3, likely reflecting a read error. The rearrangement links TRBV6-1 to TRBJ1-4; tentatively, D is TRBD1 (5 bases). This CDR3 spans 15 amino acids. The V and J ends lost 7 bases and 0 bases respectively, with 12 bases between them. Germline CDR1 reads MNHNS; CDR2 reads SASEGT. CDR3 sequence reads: CASTSGATTNEKLFY. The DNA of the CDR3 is TGTGCCAGCACCAGTGGGGCCACAACTAATGAAAAACTGTTTTAT.

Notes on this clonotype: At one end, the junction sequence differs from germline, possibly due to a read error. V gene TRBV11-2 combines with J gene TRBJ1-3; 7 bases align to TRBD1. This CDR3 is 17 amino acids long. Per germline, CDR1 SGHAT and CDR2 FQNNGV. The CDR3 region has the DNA TGTGTCAGCAGCTTAATGACAGGGAAAAGCTCTGGAAACACAATGTATTTT. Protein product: CVSSLMTGKSSGNTMYF.

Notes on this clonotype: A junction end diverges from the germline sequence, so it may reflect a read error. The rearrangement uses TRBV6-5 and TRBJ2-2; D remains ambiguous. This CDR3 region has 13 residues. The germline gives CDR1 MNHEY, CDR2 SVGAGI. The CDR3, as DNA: TGTGTCAGCAACCCCGCATGGGGAGGGGAGCTGTTTTTT. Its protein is CVSNPAWGGELFF.

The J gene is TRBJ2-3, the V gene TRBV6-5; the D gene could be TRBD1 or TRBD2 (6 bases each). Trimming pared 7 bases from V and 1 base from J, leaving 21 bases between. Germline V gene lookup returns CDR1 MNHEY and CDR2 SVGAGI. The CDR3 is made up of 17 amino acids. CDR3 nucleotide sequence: TGTGCCAGCAACCGTAGTAGGGGGGACCTCGGCACAGATACGCAGTATTTT. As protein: CASNRSRGDLGTDTQYF.

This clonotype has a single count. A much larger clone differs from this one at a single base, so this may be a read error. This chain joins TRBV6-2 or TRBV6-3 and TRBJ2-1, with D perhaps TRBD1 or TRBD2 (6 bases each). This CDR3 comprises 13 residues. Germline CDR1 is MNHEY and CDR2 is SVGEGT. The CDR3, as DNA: TGTGGCAGCAGACGGGGGCCAACCCCTGAGCAGTTCTTC. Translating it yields CGSRRGPTPEQFF.

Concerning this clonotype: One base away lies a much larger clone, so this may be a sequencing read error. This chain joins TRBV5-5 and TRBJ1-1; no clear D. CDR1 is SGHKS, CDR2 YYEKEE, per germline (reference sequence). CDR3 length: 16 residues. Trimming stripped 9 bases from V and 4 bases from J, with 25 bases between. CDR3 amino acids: CANRHNPDSPATEAFF. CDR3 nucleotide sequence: TGTGCCAACAGACATAATCCTGACTCCCCGGCCACTGAAGCTTTCTTT.

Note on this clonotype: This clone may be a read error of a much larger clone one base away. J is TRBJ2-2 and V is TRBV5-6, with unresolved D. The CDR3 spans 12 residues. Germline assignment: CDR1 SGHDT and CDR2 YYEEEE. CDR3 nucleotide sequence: TGTGCCAACAGCTTCTCGGCCGGGGAGCTGTTTTTT. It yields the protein CANSFSAGELFF. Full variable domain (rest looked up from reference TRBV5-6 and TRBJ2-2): DAGVTQSPTHLIKTRGQQVTLRCSPKSGHDTVSWYQQALGQGPQFIFQYYEEEERQRGNFPDRFSGHQFPNYSSELNVNALLLGDSALYLCANSFSAGELFFGEGSRLTVL.